The 32 T cell receptor beta chains in this list originate from one sample, sequenced in a study of early T cells in non-severe SARS-CoV-2 infection. One entry per CDR3 protein results from TCRdb running MiXCR on the 5' RACE reads. The sample consists of about 44,000 distinct CDR3 sequences, approximately 22% of them appearing once. Sequenced here: whole blood, sampled at baseline. The receptors stem from an adult who was a healthcare worker with PCR-confirmed SARS-CoV-2 infection or an uninfected control (not recorded which).

This clonotype came up a few times. The chain carries TRBV4-3 and TRBJ2-7, with 7 bases identical to TRBD1. CDR1 and CDR2 (germline): LGHNA, YSLEER. Trimming took 6 bases from V and 6 from J; bases not matched to a gene: 14. This CDR3 is 15 amino acids long. The CDR3 nucleotides read TGCGCCAGCAGGTACACCCGGGACAGCCCTTCCGAGCAGTACTTC. Translating gives CASRYTRDSPSEQYF.

This chain uses TRBV12-3 or TRBV12-4 with TRBJ2-2; 10 nucleotides align to TRBD2. The CDR3 sequence is 18 residues long. After removal of 4 bases from V and 2 bases from J, the junction contained 10 bases not matched to a gene. The CDR3 region is CASSSLAGDLLNTGELFF. In nucleotides, the CDR3 is TGTGCCAGCAGTTCCCTAGCGGGGGACCTACTCAACACCGGGGAGCTGTTTTTT.

With respect to this clonotype: At one of its ends the junction is not consistent with the germline gene, which may arise from a read error. The CDR3 region is CVSSPRGTGELFF. CDR3 in DNA: TGTGTCAGCAGCCCTAGGGGGACCGGGGAGCTGTTTTTT. The chain joins TRBV7-3 to TRBJ2-2; D is perhaps TRBD1 (6 bases). The CDR3 is 13 amino acids. In germline, CDR1 is SGHTA, CDR2 FQGTGA. Combining the CDR3 with reference TRBV7-3 and TRBJ2-2 gives the whole variable domain GAGVSQTPSNKVTEKGKYVELRCDPISGHTALYWYRQSLGQGPEFLIYFQGTGAADDSGLPNDRFFAVRPEGSVSTLKIQRTERGDSAVYLCVSSPRGTGELFFGEGSRLTVL.

The chain uses TRBV6-2 or TRBV6-3 and TRBJ1-6; D is uncertain. The CDR3 consists of 14 residues. Germline V lookup: CDR1 MNHEY, CDR2 SVGEGT. V was shortened by 6 bases and J by 10 bases, with 16 bases between the two germline ends. The CDR3 sequence is CASRTGGSGSPLHF. The DNA for the CDR3 is TGTGCCAGCAGGACTGGAGGGAGTGGGTCACCCCTCCACTTT.

The chain is built from TRBV6-1 and TRBJ1-5, with TRBD1 matching 8 bases. With V trimmed by 4 bases and J by 0 bases, 5 bases remained unmatched. The CDR3 has 16 residues. Germline V gene lookup returns CDR1 MNHNS and CDR2 SASEGT. CDR3 sequence reads: CASSVQGAYSNQPQHF. The CDR3 nucleotides read TGTGCCAGCAGTGTCCAGGGGGCATATAGCAATCAGCCCCAGCATTTT.

The CDR3 DNA reads as TGTGCCAGCAGTTTAGCGGCGGTCATGAACACTGAAGCTTTCTTT. It is translated as CASSLAAVMNTEAFF. This sequence joins TRBV12-3 or TRBV12-4 and TRBJ1-1, with unresolved D. The CDR3 consists of 15 residues. V lost 0 bases and J 0 bases, leaving 8 bases between the germline ends.

The CDR3 is CASSQTGNYGYTF. The CDR3 DNA follows: TGCGCCAGCAGCCAGACAGGGAACTATGGCTACACCTTC. The V call is TRBV4-3, the J call TRBJ1-2, with TRBD1 identical over 7 bases. The CDR3 totals 13 residues. CDR1 is LGHNA, CDR2 YSLEER, per germline. Trimming at V came to 3 bases and at J to 2 bases, leaving 0 bases not matched to a gene.

V usage is TRBV5-4 and J usage is TRBJ1-1, with D uncertain. Germline V CDR1 and CDR2: SGHNT, YYREEE (reference sequence). CDR3 length: 13 amino acids. V lost 4 bases and J 10 bases, leaving 17 bases between the germline ends. CDR3 nucleotide sequence: TGTGCCAGCAGCGCCGACATGAGGCAGGTAGCTTTCTTT. Encoded protein: CASSADMRQVAFF.

The chain carries TRBV5-1 and TRBJ2-3; D not certain. The CDR3 is 11 amino acids. Germline CDR1 is SGHRS and CDR2 is YFSETQ. The germline V and J ends were trimmed by 5 bases and 3 bases, with 4 bases remaining between them. The CDR3 DNA follows: TGCGCCAGCAGAATTACAGATACGCAGTATTTT. Translation gives CASRITDTQYF.

The CDR3 coding sequence is TGTGCCAGCAGCTTGGGGGCCGCTAACTATGGCTACACCTTC. It yields the protein CASSLGAANYGYTF. This sequence joins TRBV5-4 and TRBJ1-2; D is uncertain. V was pared by 0 bases and J by 0 bases, with 6 bases between. The CDR3 extends over 14 amino acids. Germline V gives CDR1 SGHNT, CDR2 YYREEE (reference sequence).

V usage is TRBV7-2 and J usage is TRBJ1-3; D uncertain. V was clipped by 1 base and J by 2 bases, with 12 bases between them. CDR3 length: 16 residues. Germline CDR1 reads SGHTA; CDR2 reads FQGNSA. In DNA form, the CDR3 reads TGTGCCAGCAGCTTAGGACCGGCAGGCGCTGGAAACACCATATATTTT. Its translation is CASSLGPAGAGNTIYF. The whole variable domain, filled in from reference TRBV7-2 and TRBJ1-3, reads GAGVSQSPSNKVTEKGKDVELRCDPISGHTALYWYRQSLGQGLEFLIYFQGNSAPDKSGLPSDRFSAERTGGSVSTLTIQRTQQEDSAVYLCASSLGPAGAGNTIYFGEGSWLTVV.

The rearrangement joins TRBV20-1 to TRBJ1-6, with 7 positions matching TRBD1. Germline loops: CDR1 DFQATT, CDR2 SNEGSKA (reference sequence). This CDR3 has 15 amino acids. The V and J ends lost 5 bases and 6 bases, in that order; junction bases with no gene match: 10. CDR3 bases: TGCAGTGCTGAAACGACAGGGTATGGTAATTCACCCCTCCACTTT. This sequence encodes CSAETTGYGNSPLHF.

The chain has TRBV6-5 and TRBJ1-6; D gene unclear. The CDR3 consists of 14 residues. V shed 4 bases and J shed 1 base, with 5 bases lying between them. Germline values: CDR1 MNHEY, CDR2 SVGAGI. The CDR3 sequence: CASSSLSYNSPLHF. In DNA, the CDR3 is TGTGCCAGCAGTTCACTTTCCTATAATTCACCCCTCCACTTT.

The V call is TRBV12-3 or TRBV12-4, the J call TRBJ2-7, with 7 bases identical to TRBD1. The CDR3 runs to 15 residues. With V trimmed by 2 bases and J by 5 bases, 9 bases remained unmatched. The CDR3 nucleotides read TGTGCCAGCAGTTTACGACAGGGAAGGACCCACGAGCAGTACTTC. It is translated as CASSLRQGRTHEQYF.

The DNA of the CDR3 is TGTGCCAGCAGCCCCAAAGAACAGGGGGCAAGCAATCAGCCCCAGCATTTT. This translates into CASSPKEQGASNQPQHF. V usage is TRBV11-1 and J usage is TRBJ1-5, with TRBD1 identical over 9 bases. Looked up from germline, CDR1 is SGHAT and CDR2 is FQDESV (reference sequence). V was clipped by 5 bases and J by 1 base; unmatched bases: 9. CDR3 length: 17 amino acids.

This clonotype showed up just a few times. The genes are TRBV2 and TRBJ1-3; D remains ambiguous. CDR1 and CDR2 from the germline V gene are SNHLY and FYNNEI. The CDR3 has 15 residues. V lost 4 bases and J lost 2, with 12 bases in between. The DNA for the CDR3 is TGTGCCAGCAGTGCGGAGGGAATGGCTGGAAACACCATATATTTT. This translates into CASSAEGMAGNTIYF.

This clonotype was seen more than once but under ten times. The rearrangement links TRBV29-1 to TRBJ2-3; D might be TRBD1 or TRBD2, each matching 5 bases. CDR1 SQVTM and CDR2 ANQGSEA come from the germline V gene. The CDR3 is 12 amino acids. Trimming shortened V by 7 bases and J by 6 bases, and 14 bases separated the two germline ends. The CDR3 coding sequence is TGCAGCGCCGTCGGGGCCCGGGATACGCAGTATTTT. Protein: CSAVGARDTQYF.

This clonotype was seen more than once but under ten times. The rearrangement uses TRBV5-1 and TRBJ1-4; possibly TRBD1 for D (5 bases). CDR1 SGHRS and CDR2 YFSETQ come from the germline V gene. Trimming removed 2 bases at V and 2 bases at J, with 7 bases between. This CDR3 spans 14 amino acids. The CDR3 DNA follows: TGCGCCAGCAGCTTATCAGGGACTAATGAAAAACTGTTTTTT. The encoded protein is CASSLSGTNEKLFF.

This CDR3 is CASSSLGAGAYEQYF. The CDR3 coding sequence is TGTGCCAGCAGTTCCCTTGGGGCGGGGGCCTACGAGCAGTACTTC. The V call is TRBV11-2, the J call TRBJ2-7, with 7 nucleotides matching TRBD2. The CDR3 spans 15 residues. Unmatched junction bases numbered 10, after V lost 6 bases and J lost 2 bases. Germline V gene sequence: CDR1 SGHAT, CDR2 FQNNGV.

There are a few counts of this clonotype. The chain uses TRBV18 and TRBJ1-1, with a possible D match to TRBD1 (5 bases). This CDR3 spans 13 amino acids. V was cut by 2 bases and J by 1 base, with 5 bases left in between. Germline V gives CDR1 KGHSH, CDR2 LQKENI. CDR3 nucleotides: TGTGCCAGCTCACCAGGGGCGAACACTGAAGCTTTCTTT. This sequence encodes CASSPGANTEAFF.

This clonotype showed up just a few times. The V gene is TRBV14, the J gene TRBJ2-3; weak D call: TRBD2 (7 bases). The CDR3 sequence is 15 residues long. Trimming shortened V by 1 base and J by 3 bases, and 11 bases separated the two germline ends. Germline values: CDR1 SGHDN, CDR2 FVKESK. The CDR3 DNA follows: TGTGCCAGCAGCCAAGTCGCGGGGGCAACAGATACGCAGTATTTT. Its protein is CASSQVAGATDTQYF.

The J gene is TRBJ2-3, the V gene TRBV9; perhaps TRBD2 as D (6 bases). The CDR3 totals 17 residues. V was clipped by 1 base and J by 3 bases, with 18 bases between them. Germline assignment: CDR1 SGDLS and CDR2 YYNGEE. The CDR3 sequence is CASSVRAGRGTTDTQYF. The CDR3 nucleotides are TGTGCCAGCAGCGTACGGGCCGGGAGAGGCACAACAGATACGCAGTATTTT.

This clonotype has only a few counts. The chain couples TRBV14 to TRBJ1-6, with a possible D match to TRBD1 (5 bases). The length of the CDR3 is 15 residues. Trimming took off 8 bases at V and 3 bases at J, with 14 bases between the two ends. The germline gives CDR1 SGHDN, CDR2 FVKESK. The CDR3: CASQRAGSYNSPLHF. In DNA, the CDR3 is TGTGCCAGCCAAAGAGCAGGGAGCTATAATTCACCCCTCCACTTT. Combining the CDR3 with reference TRBV14 and TRBJ1-6 gives the whole variable domain EAGVTQFPSHSVIEKGQTVTLRCDPISGHDNLYWYRRVMGKEIKFLLHFVKESKQDESGMPNNRFLAERTGGTYSTLKVQPAELEDSGVYFCASQRAGSYNSPLHFGNGTRLTVT.

This clonotype was found a few times. The V gene is TRBV27, the J gene TRBJ1-1; D ambiguous. Trimming stripped 6 bases from V and 1 base from J, with 9 bases between. The CDR3 runs 13 residues. Germline V lookup: CDR1 MNHEY, CDR2 SMNVEV (reference sequence). The CDR3 DNA follows: TGTGCCAGCAGAGTAGGGCCGAACACTGAAGCTTTCTTT. Protein sequence: CASRVGPNTEAFF.

This clonotype has just a few counts. This rearrangement joins TRBV3-1 to TRBJ2-7; possible D gene TRBD1, 6 bases. Per germline, CDR1 LGHDT and CDR2 YNNKEL (reference sequence). CDR3 size: 13 residues. The germline V and J ends were trimmed by 4 bases and 6 bases, with 13 bases remaining between them. The CDR3 reads CASSPWTEREQYF. The CDR3 DNA follows: TGTGCCAGCAGCCCATGGACAGAACGCGAGCAGTACTTC.

V is TRBV9 and J is TRBJ2-7; no clear D. The CDR3 length is 15 residues. Per germline, CDR1 SGDLS and CDR2 YYNGEE. The germline V and J ends were trimmed by 3 bases and 0 bases, with 13 bases remaining between them. This CDR3 is CASSASMASSYEQYF. DNA of the CDR3: TGTGCCAGCAGCGCTAGTATGGCAAGCTCCTACGAGCAGTACTTC.

This clonotype occurred a few times. This chain uses TRBV27 with TRBJ2-7; possibly TRBD1 for D (5 bases). CDR1 is MNHEY and CDR2 is SMNVEV in the germline V gene (reference sequence). This CDR3 has 13 residues. Between the trimmed V and J ends, which lost 3 bases and 3 bases, there was a span of 9 bases. The CDR3: CASSLRDSYEQYF. CDR3 DNA sequence: TGTGCCAGCAGTTTGAGAGACAGCTACGAGCAGTACTTC.

This clonotype was seen only once. For the CDR3, the DNA is TGTGCCAGCAGCTGGGGGACGTATGTCAATGAGCAGTTCTTC. Translation gives CASSWGTYVNEQFF. The gene calls are TRBV6-1 and TRBJ2-1, with D perhaps matching TRBD1 or TRBD2 (5 bases each). The germline V gene has CDR1 MNHNS and CDR2 SASEGT. The CDR3 is 14 amino acids. The germline V and J ends were trimmed by 6 bases and 6 bases, with 15 bases remaining between them.

The chain carries TRBV30 and TRBJ1-2; TRBD1 might be the D (5 bases). The CDR3 extends over 12 amino acids. V was clipped by 5 bases and J by 5 bases, with 12 bases between them. From germline, CDR1 is GTSNPN and CDR2 SVGIG (reference sequence). The CDR3 DNA reads TGTGCCTGGGATTTTAAGGGGTATGGCTACACCTTC. This sequence encodes CAWDFKGYGYTF.

This clonotype showed up just a few times. V is TRBV5-1 and J is TRBJ1-4; no firm D call. CDR1 and CDR2 from the germline V gene are SGHRS and YFSETQ. The CDR3 is 14 amino acids. V was cut by 6 bases and J by 3 bases, with 12 bases left in between. DNA for the CDR3: TGCGCCAGCACCCAGGAGGAGCCTAATGAAAAACTGTTTTTT. As protein: CASTQEEPNEKLFF.

This clonotype turned up a few times. This chain links TRBV29-1 with TRBJ2-7, with unresolved D. Trimming pared 7 bases from V and 3 bases from J, leaving 10 bases between. This CDR3 is built from 11 residues. The V gene's germline CDR1 is SQVTM and CDR2 ANQGSEA. As DNA, the CDR3 is TGCAGCGGGTTGCTTAGCTACGAGCAGTACTTC. Amino acids: CSGLLSYEQYF.

The chain carries TRBV3-1 and TRBJ1-2, with 11 bases fitting TRBD1. Germline V CDR1 and CDR2: LGHDT, YNNKEL (reference sequence). The CDR3 extends over 14 amino acids. V was clipped by 3 bases and J by 6 bases; unmatched bases: 3. CDR3 in DNA: TGTGCCAGCAGCCATTCGGACAGGGGGCATGGCTACACCTTC. Residues: CASSHSDRGHGYTF.